This T cell receptor (beta chain) was retrieved from a study of T cell repertoires in cytomegalovirus infection. Across the whole study: It was recently identified HLA-C-restricted and well-studied HLA-B-restricted CMV epitopes that the study used. It was the public TCR beta signatures that indicated both CMV infection and matching HLA type.

A word on this clonotype: What it binds is unknown.

TCRdb ran MiXCR on the reads and lists one entry per CDR3 protein. The sample shows hundreds of thousands of distinct CDR3 sequences, 30% to 40% of them seen only once. Broader study findings: HLA-C-restricted TCR beta clonotypes specific for CMV led the ex vivo response. There were carriers of CMV plus the relevant HLA, and cumulative public TCR beta family frequency identified them.

Trimming cost V 6 bases and J 3 bases; bases outside gene matches: 5. Germline assignment: CDR1 SGHTA and CDR2 FQGNSA. The CDR3 contains 14 residues. The sequence was collected from a human donor in good health (CMV status not recorded). Some clones in this sample may be carry-over from other donors' samples. This chain links TRBV7-2 with TRBJ2-7; 10 bases align to TRBD1. Sequences were derived from cultured PBMCs, sampled from culture after CMV antigen stimulation. The CDR3: CASRSGQGHYEQYF. CDR3 DNA: TGTGCCAGCAGATCGGGACAGGGGCACTACGAGCAGTACTTC.